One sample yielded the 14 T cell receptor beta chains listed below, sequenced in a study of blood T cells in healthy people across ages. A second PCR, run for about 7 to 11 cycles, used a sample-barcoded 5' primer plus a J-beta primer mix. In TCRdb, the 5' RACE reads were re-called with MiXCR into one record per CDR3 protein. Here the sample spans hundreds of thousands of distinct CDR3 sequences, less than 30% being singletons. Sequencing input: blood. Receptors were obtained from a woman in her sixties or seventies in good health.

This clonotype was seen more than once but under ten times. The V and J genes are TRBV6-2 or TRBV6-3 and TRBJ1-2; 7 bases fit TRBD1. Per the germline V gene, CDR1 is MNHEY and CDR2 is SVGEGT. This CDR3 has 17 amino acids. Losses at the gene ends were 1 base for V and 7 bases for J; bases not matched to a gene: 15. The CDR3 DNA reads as TGTGCCAGCAGTTACTTGTTTTTGAGGGGGCGCGTTAGTGGCTACACCTTC. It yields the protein CASSYLFLRGRVSGYTF.

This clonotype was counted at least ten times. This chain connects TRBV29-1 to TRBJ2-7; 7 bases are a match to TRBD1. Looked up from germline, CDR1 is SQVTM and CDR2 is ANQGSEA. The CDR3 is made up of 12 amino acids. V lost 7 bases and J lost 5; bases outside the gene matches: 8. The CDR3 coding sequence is TGCAGCGGGGCGACAGGGACGGACGAGCAGTACTTC. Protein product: CSGATGTDEQYF.

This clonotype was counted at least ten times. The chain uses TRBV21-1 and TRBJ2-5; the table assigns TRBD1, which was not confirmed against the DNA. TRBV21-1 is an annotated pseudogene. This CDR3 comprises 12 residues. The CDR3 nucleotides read TGTGCCAGCAGCAAAGAGGGGGAGACCCAGTACTTC. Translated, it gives CASSKEGETQYF.

DNA for the CDR3: TGTGCCAGCAGTGTTCCGGGAGGGCCGGCCGGGGAGCTGTTTTTT. Translation gives CASSVPGGPAGELFF. This sequence joins TRBV28 and TRBJ2-2; 8 bases align to TRBD2. V dropped 5 bases and J dropped 6; count of bases not matched to a gene: 8. Germline loops: CDR1 MDHEN, CDR2 SYDVKM. The length of the CDR3 is 15 residues.

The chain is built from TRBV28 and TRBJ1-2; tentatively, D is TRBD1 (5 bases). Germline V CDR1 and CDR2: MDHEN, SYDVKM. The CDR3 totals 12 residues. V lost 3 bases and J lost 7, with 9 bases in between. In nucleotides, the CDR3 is TGTGCCAGCAGTTTGGACATTAGTGGCTACACCTTC. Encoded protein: CASSLDISGYTF.

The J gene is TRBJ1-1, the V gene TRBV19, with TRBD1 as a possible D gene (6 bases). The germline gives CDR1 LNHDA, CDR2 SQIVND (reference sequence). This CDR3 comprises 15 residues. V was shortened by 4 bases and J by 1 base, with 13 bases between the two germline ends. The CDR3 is CASSKGGAKNTEAFF. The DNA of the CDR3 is TGTGCCAGTAGTAAGGGGGGGGCGAAGAACACTGAAGCTTTCTTT.

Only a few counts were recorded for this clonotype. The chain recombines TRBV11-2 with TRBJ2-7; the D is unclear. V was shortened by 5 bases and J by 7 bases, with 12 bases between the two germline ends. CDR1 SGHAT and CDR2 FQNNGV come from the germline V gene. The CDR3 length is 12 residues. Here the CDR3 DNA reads TGTGCCAGCAGCCACAATATGGGTGAGCAGTACTTC. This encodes CASSHNMGEQYF.

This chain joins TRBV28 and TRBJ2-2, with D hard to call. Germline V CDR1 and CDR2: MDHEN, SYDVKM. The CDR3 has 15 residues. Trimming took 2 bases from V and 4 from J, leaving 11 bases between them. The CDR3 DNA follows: TGTGCCAGCAGTTTAAGTGGTGTGGGCACCGGGGAGCTGTTTTTT. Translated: CASSLSGVGTGELFF.

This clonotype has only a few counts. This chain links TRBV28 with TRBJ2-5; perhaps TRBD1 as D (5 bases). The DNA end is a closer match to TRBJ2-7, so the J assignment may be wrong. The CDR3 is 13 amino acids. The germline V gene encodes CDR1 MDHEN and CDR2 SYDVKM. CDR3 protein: CASSRGRDYEQYF. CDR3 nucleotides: TGTGCCAGCAGTCGAGGCAGGGATTACGAGCAGTACTTC.

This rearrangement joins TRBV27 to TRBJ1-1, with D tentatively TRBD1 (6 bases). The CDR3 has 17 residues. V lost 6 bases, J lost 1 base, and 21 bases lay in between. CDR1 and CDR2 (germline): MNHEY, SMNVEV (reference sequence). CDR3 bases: TGTGCCAGCAGCTTTCAGGGGCAGAGGGGCTCGAACACTGAAGCTTTCTTT. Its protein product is CASSFQGQRGSNTEAFF.

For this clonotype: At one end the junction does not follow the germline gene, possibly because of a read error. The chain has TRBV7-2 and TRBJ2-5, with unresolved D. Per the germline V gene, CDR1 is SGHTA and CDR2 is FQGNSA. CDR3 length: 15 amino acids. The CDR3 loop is CASTPYGPLQEAQYF. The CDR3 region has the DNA TGTGCCAGCACCCCGTACGGCCCCTTACAAGAGGCCCAGTACTTC.

CDR3 loop: CASSLHSRDRYEQYF. CDR3 DNA: TGTGCCAGCAGTTTACATTCCCGGGATCGCTACGAGCAGTACTTC. The rearrangement joins TRBV28 to TRBJ2-7, with D possibly matching TRBD2 (5 bases). This CDR3 comprises 15 residues. V shed 2 bases and J shed 3 bases, with 14 bases lying between them. Germline V gene data show CDR1 as MDHEN and CDR2 as SYDVKM.

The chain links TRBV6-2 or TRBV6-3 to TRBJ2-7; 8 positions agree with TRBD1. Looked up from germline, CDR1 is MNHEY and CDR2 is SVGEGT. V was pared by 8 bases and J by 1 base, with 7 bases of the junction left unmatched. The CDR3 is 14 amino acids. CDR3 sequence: CASSIGQGSYEQYF. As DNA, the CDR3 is TGTGCCAGCTCAATCGGACAGGGTTCCTACGAGCAGTACTTC.

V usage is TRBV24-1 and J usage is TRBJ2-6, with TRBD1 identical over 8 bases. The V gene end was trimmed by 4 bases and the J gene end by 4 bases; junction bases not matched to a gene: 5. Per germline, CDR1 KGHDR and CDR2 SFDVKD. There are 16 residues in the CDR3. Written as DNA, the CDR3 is TGTGCCACCAGTGACCGGACAGGGTCCGGGGCCAACGTCCTGACTTTC. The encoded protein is CATSDRTGSGANVLTF.